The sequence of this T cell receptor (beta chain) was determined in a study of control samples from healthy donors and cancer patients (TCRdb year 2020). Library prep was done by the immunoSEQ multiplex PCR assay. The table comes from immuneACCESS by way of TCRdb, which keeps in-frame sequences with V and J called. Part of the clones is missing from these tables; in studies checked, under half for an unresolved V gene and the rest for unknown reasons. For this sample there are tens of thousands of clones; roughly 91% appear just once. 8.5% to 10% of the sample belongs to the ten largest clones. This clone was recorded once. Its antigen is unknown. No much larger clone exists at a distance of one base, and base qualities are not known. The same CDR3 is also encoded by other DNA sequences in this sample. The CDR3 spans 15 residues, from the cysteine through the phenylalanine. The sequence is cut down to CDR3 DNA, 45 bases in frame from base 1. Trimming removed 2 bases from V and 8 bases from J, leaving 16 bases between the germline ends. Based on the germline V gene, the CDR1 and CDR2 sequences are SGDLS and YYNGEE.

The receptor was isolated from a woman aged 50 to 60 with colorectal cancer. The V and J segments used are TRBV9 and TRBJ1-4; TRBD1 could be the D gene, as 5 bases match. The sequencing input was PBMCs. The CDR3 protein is CASSVSGQGNEKLFF. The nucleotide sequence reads TGTGCCAGCAGCGTCTCAGGGCAGGGCAACGAAAAACTGTTTTTT.